The rows below give T cell receptor beta chains drawn from one sample of a study of a mutant IDH1 vaccine in newly diagnosed glioma. These TCRs are of unknown antigen specificity. This table comes from immunoSEQ multiplex PCR, and its TCRdb copy is limited to in-frame clones, with some not included. The sample holds around 40,000 clones; 75% to 90% are singletons and the top ten take roughly 1.8%. The specimen was PBMCs, collected from a glioma patient whose treatment included an IDH1 peptide vaccine. These receptors were collected from a man aged 40-49 years with glioma. Each CDR3 is given without its conserved first and last residue. Each record gives: CDR3 protein, J gene, clone size, V gene. Expanded clones are given a class, and other clones once, few, many or no size at all.

CDR3: ASSKNRHRGY; J: TRBJ2-7; size: once; V: TRBV21-1
CDR3: ASSESKGLMNTEAF; J: TRBJ1-1; size: -; V: TRBV10-2
CDR3: ASSRDWNNYEQY; J: TRBJ2-7; size: -; V: TRBV19
CDR3: ASSFRLTQETQY; J: TRBJ2-5; size: -; V: TRBV7-8
CDR3: ASSVVGTSDEQY; J: TRBJ2-7; size: -; V: TRBV9
CDR3: ASRQGTEAF; J: TRBJ1-1; size: few; V: TRBV6-5
CDR3: ASSLRRGTEIYEQY; J: TRBJ2-7; size: few; V: TRBV27
CDR3: ASNANGGTGNEQF; J: TRBJ2-1; size: few; V: TRBV9
CDR3: ASSPRLSGRSDTQY; J: TRBJ2-3; size: -; V: TRBV9
CDR3: ASSRDRSNEKLF; J: TRBJ1-4; size: -; V: TRBV27
CDR3: ASSSGTGITEAF; J: TRBJ1-1; size: few; V: TRBV7-3
CDR3: SVGDSNQPQH; J: TRBJ1-5; size: -; V: TRBV29-1
CDR3: ASSTGLELGEQF; J: TRBJ2-1; size: -; V: TRBV5-8
CDR3: ASSLGQGQYIQY; J: TRBJ2-4; size: -; V: TRBV5-1
CDR3: ASSLGSSYNEQF; J: TRBJ2-1; size: -; V: TRBV7-2
CDR3: ASSSWGQEIYGYT; J: TRBJ1-2; size: -; V: TRBV19
CDR3: ASSPNPGREKLF; J: TRBJ1-4; size: -; V: TRBV5-1
CDR3: ASSEDRDVY; J: TRBJ2-5; size: -; V: TRBV7-2
CDR3: ASSLVASGNDEQF; J: TRBJ2-1; size: -; V: TRBV11-2
CDR3: ASSTGLWNQPQH; J: TRBJ1-5; size: -; V: TRBV28
CDR3: ASKDRVTGELF; J: TRBJ2-2; size: -; V: TRBV6-5
CDR3: ASRSYGTGDEKLF; J: TRBJ1-4; size: -; V: TRBV6-5
CDR3: ASSYRTGIGSGANVLT; J: TRBJ2-6; size: -; V: TRBV4-1
CDR3: ASSFLLGDGEQY; J: TRBJ2-7; size: -; V: TRBV5-1
CDR3: ASSFYRQTQY; J: TRBJ2-5; size: -; V: TRBV5-4
CDR3: ASSLRGPTEAF; J: TRBJ1-1; size: -; V: TRBV28